Sequencing of this TCR beta chain was carried out in a study of blood T cell repertoires in COVID-19. Background on the study: Donors in the United States, Italy and Spain gave samples during acute or convalescent COVID-19. PBMCs, B-cell-depleted T cells, or T cells provided the cDNA or gDNA that made up the material.

Source study methods: Reference gene primer amplification gave estimated nucleated cell counts. Method: immunoSEQ multiplex PCR; TCRdb's copy keeps in-frame clones and lacks some. V, J and clone size reflect that table, while D and trimming were determined from the DNA. This sample has around 120,000 clones, with over 70% found just once. The CDR3 is 14 residues long. V was pared by 4 bases and J by 8 bases, with 8 bases of the junction left unmatched. The germline CDR1 and CDR2 sequences are SGHRS and YFSETQ. The TCR comes from a man older than 75 with active or convalescent COVID-19. The rearrangement links TRBV5-1 to TRBJ1-4, with 7 bases matching TRBD1. Specimen: peripheral blood. The CDR3 loop reads CASSVMQGDEKLFF. Written as DNA, the CDR3 is TGCGCCAGCAGCGTCATGCAGGGGGACGAAAAACTGTTTTTT.